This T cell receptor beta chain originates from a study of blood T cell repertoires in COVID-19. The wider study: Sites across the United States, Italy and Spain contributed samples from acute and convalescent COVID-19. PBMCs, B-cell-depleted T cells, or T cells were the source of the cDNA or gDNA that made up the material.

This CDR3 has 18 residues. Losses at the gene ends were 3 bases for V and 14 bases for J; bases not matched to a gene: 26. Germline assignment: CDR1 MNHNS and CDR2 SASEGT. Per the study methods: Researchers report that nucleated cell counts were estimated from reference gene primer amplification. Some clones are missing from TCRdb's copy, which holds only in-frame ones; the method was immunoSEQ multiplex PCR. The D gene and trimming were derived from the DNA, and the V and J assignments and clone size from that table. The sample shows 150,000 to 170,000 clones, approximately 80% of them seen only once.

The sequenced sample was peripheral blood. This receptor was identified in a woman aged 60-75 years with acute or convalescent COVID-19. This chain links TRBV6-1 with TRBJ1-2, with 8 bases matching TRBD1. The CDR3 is CASSDLGPRGTGKIWLTF. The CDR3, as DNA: TGTGCCAGCAGTGACCTGGGTCCCAGGGGGACAGGAAAAATATGGCTAACCTTC.